The present T cell receptor (beta chain) was sequenced within a study of blood T cell repertoires in COVID-19. The trim removed 5 bases at V and 2 bases at J, leaving 5 bases unmatched. CDR1 is MNHEY, CDR2 SVGEGT, per germline. CDR3 length: 15 amino acids. Produced via immunoSEQ multiplex PCR; TCRdb's table is partial and in-frame only. Seen here are fewer than 400,000 clones, approximately 90% observed once, and the top ten hold around 10%. The rearrangement joins TRBV6-2 or TRBV6-3 to TRBJ2-2, with 7 bases that match TRBD1. The specimen sequenced was PBMCs or T cells enriched from blood (not recorded which). The receptor's source is a woman in her forties or fifties who had recovered from COVID-19. The CDR3 loop reads CASSQDRFNTGELFF. DNA of the CDR3: TGTGCCAGCAGTCAGGACAGGTTTAACACCGGGGAGCTGTTTTTT.